Listed here are 25 T cell receptor beta chains from one sample, sequenced in a study of CXCR3-negative and CXCR3-positive naive CD8 T cells. Study-wide points: More hydrophobic TRB CDR3s were found in CXCR3-positive naive cells than in CXCR3-negative naive cells.

Via 5' RACE with UMI labels, TRB cDNA libraries were prepared. Reprocessing the 5' RACE reads, TCRdb reports a single entry for every CDR3 protein and omits DNA. Its clone listing holds 110,000 or so distinct CDR3 sequences. Antigens of these TCRs are unknown. The sequenced sample consisted of naive CXCR3+ CD8+ T cells from blood. Noted subset: CD45RO-CCR7+CD27+CD95- naive CD8+ T cells expressing CXCR3 (TNR3+). These receptors were taken from a human donor in good health. Some clones in this sample may be carry-over from other donors' samples.

The gene calls are TRBV6-1 and TRBJ2-7; TCRdb's D call, TRBD1, is unchecked because there is no DNA. The CDR3 runs 12 residues. Germline lookup yields CDR1 MNHNS and CDR2 SASEGT. CDR3 in amino acids: CATGGRTPEQYF.

The rearrangement joins TRBV20-1 to TRBJ1-1; TCRdb outputs TRBD1, but without DNA this stays unchecked. The CDR3 consists of 16 residues. Germline values: CDR1 DFQATT, CDR2 SNEGSKA (reference sequence). The CDR3 spells CSASPPGRRLDTEAFF.

The chain employs TRBV27 and TRBJ2-5; checking the TCRdb D call of TRBD1 is not possible without DNA. The germline CDR1 and CDR2 sequences are MNHEY and SMNVEV (reference sequence). The CDR3 spans 14 residues. CDR3 sequence reads: CASRTGGREETQYF.

The chain carries TRBV11-1 and TRBJ1-1. The CDR3 is made up of 14 amino acids. The germline V gene encodes CDR1 SGHAT and CDR2 FQDESV (reference sequence). This chain's CDR3 is CASSGGPRNTEAFF.

The chain has TRBV7-9 and TRBJ2-7; TCRdb's D call, TRBD1, is unchecked because there is no DNA. Germline CDR1 SEHNR, CDR2 FQNEAQ (reference sequence). The CDR3 is made up of 16 amino acids. Here the CDR3 reads CASSTGDRGSPYEQYF.

The chain has TRBV5-6 and TRBJ2-7; the D call from TCRdb, TRBD1, cannot be confirmed without DNA. The length of the CDR3 is 13 residues. CDR1 and CDR2 from the germline V gene are SGHDT and YYEEEE. CDR3 region: CASTPASRYEQYF.

This sequence joins TRBV28 and TRBJ2-7; TCRdb outputs TRBD1, but without DNA this stays unchecked. Per germline, CDR1 MDHEN and CDR2 SYDVKM. This CDR3 is 14 amino acids long. The CDR3 spells CASDGGGSSYEQYF.

The V and J genes are TRBV12-3 or TRBV12-4 and TRBJ1-5. This CDR3 region has 12 residues. The CDR3 is CASSLGYQPQHF.

The chain carries TRBV25-1 and TRBJ2-1; TCRdb outputs TRBD2, but without DNA this stays unchecked. Germline V gene data show CDR1 as MGHDK and CDR2 as SYGVNS. This CDR3 has 19 residues. The CDR3 sequence is CASSEKGKQVGGPYNEQFF.

The chain couples TRBV7-9 to TRBJ2-7; TCRdb's D call of TRBD2 is untestable without DNA. CDR1 and CDR2 from the germline V gene are SEHNR and FQNEAQ (reference sequence). The CDR3 sequence is 16 residues long. The CDR3 loop reads CASSHPASSVSYEQYF.

The rearrangement joins TRBV7-8 to TRBJ1-5; TCRdb calls TRBD1, which cannot be checked without DNA. The V gene's germline CDR1 is SGHVS and CDR2 FQNEAQ. The CDR3 has 16 residues. CDR3: CASSLKTGTGNQPQHF. The variable domain in full, completed from reference TRBV7-8 and TRBJ1-5, reads GAGVSQSPRYKVAKRGQDVALRCDPISGHVSLFWYQQALGQGPEFLTYFQNEAQLDKSGLPSDRFFAERPEGSVSTLKIQRTQQEDSAVYLCASSLKTGTGNQPQHFGDGTRLSIL.

The chain has TRBV4-3 and TRBJ2-1; TCRdb selects TRBD1, and the lack of DNA leaves this call unchecked. CDR1 and CDR2 (germline): LGHNA, YSLEER. The length of the CDR3 is 14 residues. This chain's CDR3 is CASSQGTGDNEQFF.

The chain employs TRBV12-3 or TRBV12-4 and TRBJ2-5; TCRdb designates TRBD2, a call that cannot be tested without DNA. The CDR3 length is 15 residues. CDR3 amino acids: CASSQLAGGRETQYF.

This chain links TRBV19 with TRBJ2-7; TCRdb's D call, TRBD2, is unchecked because there is no DNA. This CDR3 contains 14 residues. Per the germline V gene, CDR1 is LNHDA and CDR2 is SQIVND (reference sequence). CDR3 amino acids: CASSILGRGYEQYF.

V and J are TRBV19 and TRBJ1-1. CDR3 length: 16 amino acids. CDR1 and CDR2 from the germline V gene are LNHDA and SQIVND (reference sequence). The chain's CDR3 is CASSIIAVGLGTEAFF.

The chain employs TRBV28 and TRBJ2-1; TCRdb lists TRBD1, though no DNA is available to test this call. The CDR3 consists of 15 residues. Germline-derived CDR1 and CDR2 are MDHEN and SYDVKM. This CDR3 is CASRRIVPGLNEQFF. The full variable domain, completed using reference TRBV28 and TRBJ2-1, is DVKVTQSSRYLVKRTGEKVFLECVQDMDHENMFWYRQDPGLGLRLIYFSYDVKMKEKGDIPEGYSVSREKKERFSLILESASTNQTSMYLCASRRIVPGLNEQFFGPGTRLTVL.

V and J are TRBV9 and TRBJ1-4; TCRdb returns TRBD1, unconfirmable since there is no DNA. This CDR3 spans 15 amino acids. Per germline, CDR1 SGDLS and CDR2 YYNGEE. CDR3 in amino acids: CASSASGTGGDDLFF.

This chain links TRBV7-9 with TRBJ2-4; TCRdb designates TRBD1, a call that cannot be tested without DNA. Germline V CDR1 and CDR2: SEHNR, FQNEAQ (reference sequence). The CDR3 is 12 residues long. CDR3 region: CASSGAKNIQYF.

CDR3 sequence reads: CASTGSGTEAFF. The rearrangement links TRBV5-1 to TRBJ1-1; TCRdb's D call of TRBD1 is untestable without DNA. The CDR3 loop spans 12 amino acids. CDR1 is SGHRS, CDR2 YFSETQ, per germline. Drawing the rest from reference TRBV5-1 and TRBJ1-1, the complete variable domain is KAGVTQTPRYLIKTRGQQVTLSCSPISGHRSVSWYQQTPGQGLQFLFEYFSETQRNKGNFPGRFSGRQFSNSRSEMNVSTLELGDSALYLCASTGSGTEAFFGQGTRLTVV.

The rearrangement links TRBV29-1 to TRBJ2-1; no DNA is available, so the TRBD1 call from TCRdb remains unchecked. The CDR3 contains 15 residues. CDR1 and CDR2 (germline): SQVTM, ANQGSEA. The chain's CDR3 is CSVEPRDRGRGEQFF.

The V call is TRBV27, the J call TRBJ2-7; without DNA, the TCRdb call of TRBD1 cannot be checked. The germline V gene encodes CDR1 MNHEY and CDR2 SMNVEV (reference sequence). The CDR3 is 14 residues long. CDR3 sequence: CASRPTGGINEQYF.

The CDR3 loop is CASSFSDRFQETQYF. The V and J genes are TRBV7-9 and TRBJ2-5. CDR1 and CDR2 (germline): SEHNR, FQNEAQ (reference sequence). CDR3 length equals 15 residues.

Here the CDR3 reads CASSLAGRDEQFF. This chain connects TRBV5-1 to TRBJ2-1; TCRdb designates TRBD2, a call that cannot be tested without DNA. Per germline, CDR1 SGHRS and CDR2 YFSETQ. The length of the CDR3 is 13 residues.

The CDR3 spells CASSSDTTDTQYF. The chain uses TRBV13 and TRBJ2-3; TCRdb's D call of TRBD1 is untestable without DNA. Looked up from germline, CDR1 is PRHDT and CDR2 is FYEKMQ (reference sequence). The CDR3 consists of 13 residues. Based on the CDR3 plus reference TRBV13 and TRBJ2-3, the full variable domain is AAGVIQSPRHLIKEKRETATLKCYPIPRHDTVYWYQQGPGQDPQFLISFYEKMQSDKGSIPDRFSAQQFSDYHSELNMSSLELGDSALYFCASSSDTTDTQYFGPGTRLTVL.

The rearrangement uses TRBV9 and TRBJ2-7; the TCRdb D gene call, TRBD1, has no DNA to confirm it. The germline gives CDR1 SGDLS, CDR2 YYNGEE. The CDR3 has 14 residues. The CDR3: CASSGQAGYYEQYF.